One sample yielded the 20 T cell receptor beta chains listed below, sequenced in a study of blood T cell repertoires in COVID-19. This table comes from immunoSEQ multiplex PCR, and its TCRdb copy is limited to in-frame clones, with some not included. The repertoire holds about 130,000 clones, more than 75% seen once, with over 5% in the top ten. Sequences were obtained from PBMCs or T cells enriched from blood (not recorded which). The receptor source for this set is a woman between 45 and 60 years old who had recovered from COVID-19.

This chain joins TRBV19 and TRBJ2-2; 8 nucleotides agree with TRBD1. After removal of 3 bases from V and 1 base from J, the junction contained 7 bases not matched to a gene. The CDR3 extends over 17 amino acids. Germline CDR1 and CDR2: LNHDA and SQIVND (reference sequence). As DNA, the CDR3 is TGTGCCAGTAGTATTTTCAGGGGGCCACTGAACACCGGGGAGCTGTTTTTT. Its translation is CASSIFRGPLNTGELFF.

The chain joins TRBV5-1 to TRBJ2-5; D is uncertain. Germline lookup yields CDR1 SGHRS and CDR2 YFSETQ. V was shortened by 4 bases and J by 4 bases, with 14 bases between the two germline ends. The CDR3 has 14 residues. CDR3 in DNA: TGCGCCAGCAGCCCCGCCGCCCCGGGAGAGACCCAGTACTTC. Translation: CASSPAAPGETQYF. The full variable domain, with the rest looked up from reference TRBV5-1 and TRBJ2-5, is KAGVTQTPRYLIKTRGQQVTLSCSPISGHRSVSWYQQTPGQGLQFLFEYFSETQRNKGNFPGRFSGRQFSNSRSEMNVSTLELGDSALYLCASSPAAPGETQYFGPGTRLLVL.

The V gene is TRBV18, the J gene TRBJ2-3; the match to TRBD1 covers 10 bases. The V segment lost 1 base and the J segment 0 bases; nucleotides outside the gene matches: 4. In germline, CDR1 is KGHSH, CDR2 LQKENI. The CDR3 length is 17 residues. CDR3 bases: TGTGCCAGCTCACCACAGGGACAGGGGTCTAGCACAGATACGCAGTATTTT. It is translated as CASSPQGQGSSTDTQYF.

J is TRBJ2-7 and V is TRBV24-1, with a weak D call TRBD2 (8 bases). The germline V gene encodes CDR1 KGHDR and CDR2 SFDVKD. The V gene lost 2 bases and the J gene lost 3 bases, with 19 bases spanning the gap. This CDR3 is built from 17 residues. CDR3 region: CATSDSGGNRGHYEQYF. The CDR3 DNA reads TGTGCCACCAGTGATTCGGGGGGGAACAGGGGCCACTACGAGCAGTACTTC.

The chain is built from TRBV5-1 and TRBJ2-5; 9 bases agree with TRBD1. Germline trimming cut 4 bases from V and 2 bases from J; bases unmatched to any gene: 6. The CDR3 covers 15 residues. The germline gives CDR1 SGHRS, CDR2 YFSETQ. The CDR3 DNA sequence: TGCGCCAGCAGCCCCCGGGACAGGGATCAAGAGACCCAGTACTTC. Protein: CASSPRDRDQETQYF.

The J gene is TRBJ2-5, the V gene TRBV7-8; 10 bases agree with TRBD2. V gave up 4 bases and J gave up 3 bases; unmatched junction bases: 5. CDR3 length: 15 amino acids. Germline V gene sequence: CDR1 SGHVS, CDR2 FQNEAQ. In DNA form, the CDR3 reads TGTGCCAGCAGCTACCGGACTAGCGGTAAAGAGACCCAGTACTTC. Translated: CASSYRTSGKETQYF.

The CDR3 reads CASTGQGLTNSPLHF. The CDR3 nucleotides are TGTGCCAGCACAGGACAGGGGTTAACTAATTCACCCCTCCACTTT. V gene TRBV2 combines with J gene TRBJ1-6; 9 bases match TRBD1. CDR1 SNHLY and CDR2 FYNNEI come from the germline V gene. J lost 6 bases, V lost 7 bases, and 7 bases had no gene match. The CDR3 extends over 15 amino acids.

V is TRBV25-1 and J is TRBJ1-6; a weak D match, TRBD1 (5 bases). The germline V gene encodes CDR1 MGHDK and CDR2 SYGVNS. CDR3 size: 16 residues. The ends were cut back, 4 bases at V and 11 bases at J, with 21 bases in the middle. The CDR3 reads CASSALQVRAGAPLHF. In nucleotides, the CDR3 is TGTGCCAGCAGTGCACTACAGGTACGGGCGGGGGCACCCCTCCACTTT.

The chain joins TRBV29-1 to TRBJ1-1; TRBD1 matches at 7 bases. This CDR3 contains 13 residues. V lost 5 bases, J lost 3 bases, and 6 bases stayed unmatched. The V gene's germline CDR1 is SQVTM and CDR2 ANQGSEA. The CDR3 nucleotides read TGCAGCGTTCGGGACAGCCGAGACACTGAAGCTTTCTTT. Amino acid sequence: CSVRDSRDTEAFF.

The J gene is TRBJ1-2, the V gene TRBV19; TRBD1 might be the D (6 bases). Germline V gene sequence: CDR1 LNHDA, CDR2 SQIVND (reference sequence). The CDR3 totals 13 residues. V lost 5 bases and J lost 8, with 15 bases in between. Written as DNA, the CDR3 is TGTGCCAGTAGTTTCCTGGGGGCGGAAGGCTACACCTTC. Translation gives CASSFLGAEGYTF.

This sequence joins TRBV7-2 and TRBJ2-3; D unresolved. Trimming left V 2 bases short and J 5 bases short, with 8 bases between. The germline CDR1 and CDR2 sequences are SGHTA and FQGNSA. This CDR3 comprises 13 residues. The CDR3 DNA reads TGTGCCAGCAGCTTATATCCACAAGATACGCAGTATTTT. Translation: CASSLYPQDTQYF.

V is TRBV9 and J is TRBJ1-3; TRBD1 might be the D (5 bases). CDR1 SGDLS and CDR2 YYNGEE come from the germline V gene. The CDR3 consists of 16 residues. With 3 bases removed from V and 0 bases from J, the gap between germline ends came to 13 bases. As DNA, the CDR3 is TGTGCCAGCAGCGCCTCTCCAGGGTCCTCTGGAAACACCATATATTTT. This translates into CASSASPGSSGNTIYF.

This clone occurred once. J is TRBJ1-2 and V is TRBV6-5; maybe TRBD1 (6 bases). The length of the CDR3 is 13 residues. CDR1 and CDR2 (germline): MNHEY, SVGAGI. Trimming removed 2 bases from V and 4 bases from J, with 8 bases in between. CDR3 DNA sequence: TGTGCCAGCAGTTACGACAGGTCCTATGGCTACACCTTC. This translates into CASSYDRSYGYTF.

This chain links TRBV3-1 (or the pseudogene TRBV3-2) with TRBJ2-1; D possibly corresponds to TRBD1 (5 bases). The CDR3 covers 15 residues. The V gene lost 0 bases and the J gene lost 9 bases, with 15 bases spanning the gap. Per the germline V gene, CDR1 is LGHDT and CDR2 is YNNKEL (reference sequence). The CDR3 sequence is CASSQDRAGRGEQFF. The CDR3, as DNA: TGTGCCAGCAGCCAAGACAGGGCAGGTCGAGGTGAGCAGTTCTTC.

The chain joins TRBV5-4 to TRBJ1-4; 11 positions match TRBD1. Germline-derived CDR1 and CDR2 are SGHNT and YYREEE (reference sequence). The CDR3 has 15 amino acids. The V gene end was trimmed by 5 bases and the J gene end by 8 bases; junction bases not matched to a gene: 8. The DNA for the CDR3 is TGTGCCAGCAGTTTTCCGGGACAGGGGGAAGAAAAACTGTTTTTT. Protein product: CASSFPGQGEEKLFF.

DNA of the CDR3: TGCGCCAGCAGCCGACGGACAGGGAGAGGCTCCTACAATGAGCAGTTCTTC. Amino acid sequence: CASSRRTGRGSYNEQFF. This chain connects TRBV5-1 to TRBJ2-1, with 8 positions matching TRBD1. CDR1 and CDR2 (germline): SGHRS, YFSETQ. V was clipped by 4 bases and J by 0 bases; unmatched bases: 9. The CDR3 is 17 amino acids.

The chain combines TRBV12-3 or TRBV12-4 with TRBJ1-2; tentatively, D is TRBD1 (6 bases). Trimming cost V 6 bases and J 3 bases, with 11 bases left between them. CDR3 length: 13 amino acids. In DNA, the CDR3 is TGTGCCAGCAGCCTCAGGGGCCACTATGGCTACACCTTC. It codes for CASSLRGHYGYTF.

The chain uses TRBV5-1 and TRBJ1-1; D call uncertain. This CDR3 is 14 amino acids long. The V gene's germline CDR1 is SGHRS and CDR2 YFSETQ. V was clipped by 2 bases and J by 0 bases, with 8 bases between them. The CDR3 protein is CASSLGEVNTEAFF. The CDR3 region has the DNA TGCGCCAGCAGCTTAGGAGAGGTGAACACTGAAGCTTTCTTT.

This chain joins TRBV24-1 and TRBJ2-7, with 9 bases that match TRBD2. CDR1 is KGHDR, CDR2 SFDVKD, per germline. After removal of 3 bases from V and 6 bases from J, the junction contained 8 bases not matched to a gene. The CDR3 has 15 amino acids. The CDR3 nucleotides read TGTGCCACCAGTGATGCGAAGCGGGGGGCACGCGAGCAGTACTTC. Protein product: CATSDAKRGAREQYF.

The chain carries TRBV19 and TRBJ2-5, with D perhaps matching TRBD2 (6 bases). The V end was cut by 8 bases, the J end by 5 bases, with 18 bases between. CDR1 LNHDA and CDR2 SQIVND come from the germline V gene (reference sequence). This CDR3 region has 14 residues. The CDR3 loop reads CASSGSKGWETQYF. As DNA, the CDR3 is TGTGCCAGTTCCGGGAGTAAGGGATGGGAGACCCAGTACTTC.